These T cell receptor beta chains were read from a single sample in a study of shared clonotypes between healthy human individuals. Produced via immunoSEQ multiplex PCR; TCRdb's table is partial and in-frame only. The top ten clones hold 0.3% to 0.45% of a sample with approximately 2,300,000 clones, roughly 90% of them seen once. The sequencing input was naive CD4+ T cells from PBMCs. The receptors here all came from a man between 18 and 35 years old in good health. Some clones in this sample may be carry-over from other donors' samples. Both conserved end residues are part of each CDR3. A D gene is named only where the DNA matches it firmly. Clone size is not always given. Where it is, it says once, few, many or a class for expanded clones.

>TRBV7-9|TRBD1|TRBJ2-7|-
CASSRTGTGGRTYEQYF
TGTGCCAGCAGTCGCACCGGGACAGGGGGTCGAACCTACGAGCAGTACTTC
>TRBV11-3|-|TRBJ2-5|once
CASAGGGYQETQYF
TGTGCCAGTGCAGGAGGGGGGTACCAAGAGACCCAGTACTTC
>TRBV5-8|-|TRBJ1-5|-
CASSLAPQVGNQPQHF
TGTGCCAGCAGCTTGGCCCCCCAGGTAGGGAATCAGCCCCAGCATTTT
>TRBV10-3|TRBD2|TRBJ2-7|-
CAISVGTSDNYEQYF
TGTGCCATCAGTGTGGGGACTAGCGATAACTACGAGCAGTACTTC
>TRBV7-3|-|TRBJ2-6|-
CASSRDGSGANVLTF
TGTGCCAGCAGCAGGGACGGTTCTGGGGCCAACGTCCTGACTTTC
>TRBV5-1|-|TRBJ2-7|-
CASSLDRARYEQYF
TGCGCCAGCAGCTTGGACAGGGCAAGGTACGAGCAGTACTTC
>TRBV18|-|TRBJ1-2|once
CASSPDTTNYGYTF
TGTGCCAGCTCACCGGACACAACTAACTATGGCTACACCTTC
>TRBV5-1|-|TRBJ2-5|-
CASSLEGSQETQYF
TGCGCCAGCAGCTTGGAAGGCAGCCAAGAGACCCAGTACTTC
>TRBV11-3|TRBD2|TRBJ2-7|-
CASSIASGYEQYF
TGTGCCAGCAGCATCGCTAGCGGCTACGAGCAGTACTTC
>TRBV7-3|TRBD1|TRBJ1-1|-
CASSPTGRTEAFF
TGTGCCAGCAGCCCGACAGGGAGAACTGAAGCTTTCTTT
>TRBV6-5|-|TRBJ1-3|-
CASSYSGSSGNTIYF
TGTGCCAGCAGTTACTCGGGTTCCTCTGGAAACACCATATATTTT
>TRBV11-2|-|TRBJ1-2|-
CASSLGPPDGYTF
TGTGCCAGCAGCTTAGGGCCTCCAGATGGCTACACCTTC
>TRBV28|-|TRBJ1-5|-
CASSLWPGEAQPQHF
TGTGCCAGCAGTTTATGGCCAGGGGAGGCTCAGCCCCAGCATTTT
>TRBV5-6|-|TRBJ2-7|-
CASSLVARHEQYF
TGTGCCAGCAGCTTGGTGGCTCGCCACGAGCAGTACTTC
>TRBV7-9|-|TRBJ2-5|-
CASSLPQGSGETQYF
TGTGCCAGCAGCTTACCCCAGGGTTCTGGGGAGACCCAGTACTTC
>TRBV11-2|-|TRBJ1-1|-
CASSLAPGHPPGTEAFF
TGTGCCAGCAGCTTAGCGCCCGGACACCCTCCCGGCACTGAAGCTTTCTTT
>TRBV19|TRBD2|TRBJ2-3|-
CASSRASGIPPTDTQYF
TGTGCCAGTTCTAGGGCTAGCGGGATCCCACCTACCGATACGCAGTATTTT
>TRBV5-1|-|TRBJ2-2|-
CASHPGNTGELFF
TGCGCCAGCCATCCCGGGAACACCGGGGAGCTGTTTTTT
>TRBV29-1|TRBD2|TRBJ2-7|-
CSVIAGQRSALEQYF
TGCAGCGTCATAGCGGGACAACGCTCTGCCCTCGAGCAGTACTTC
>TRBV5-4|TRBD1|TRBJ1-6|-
CASSFIPQGDSPLHF
TGTGCCAGCAGCTTCATTCCACAGGGGGACTCACCCCTCCACTTT
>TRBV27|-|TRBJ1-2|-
CASSPGQTYNYGYTF
TGTGCCAGCAGTCCCGGACAGACTTATAACTATGGCTACACCTTC
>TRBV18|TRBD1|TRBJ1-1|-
CASSLGQGGLNTEAFF
TGTGCCAGCTCACTCGGACAGGGAGGATTGAACACTGAAGCTTTCTTT
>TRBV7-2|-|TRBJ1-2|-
CASSKGDHGYGYTF
TGTGCCAGCAGCAAGGGGGACCACGGCTATGGCTACACCTTC
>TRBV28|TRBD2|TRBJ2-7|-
CASSLPPSGSYEQYF
TGTGCCAGCAGTTTACCCCCTAGCGGCTCCTACGAGCAGTACTTC
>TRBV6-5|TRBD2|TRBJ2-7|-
CASSRSGRPDYEQYF
TGTGCCAGCAGTCGAAGCGGGAGACCGGACTACGAGCAGTACTTC
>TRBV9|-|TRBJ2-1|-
CASSISFRAPNNEQFF
TGTGCCAGCAGCATCTCCTTCCGGGCCCCAAACAATGAGCAGTTCTTC
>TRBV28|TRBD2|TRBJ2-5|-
CASSLALAGVGETQYF
TGTGCCAGCAGCCTAGCACTAGCGGGAGTAGGAGAGACCCAGTACTTC
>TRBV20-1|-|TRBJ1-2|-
CSARVNGGYTF
TGCAGTGCTAGAGTGAACGGGGGCTACACCTTC
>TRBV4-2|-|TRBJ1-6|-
CASSQPANNSPLHF
TGTGCCAGCAGCCAACCAGCCAATAATTCACCCCTCCACTTT
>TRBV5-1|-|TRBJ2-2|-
CASSLVVTGELFF
TGCGCCAGCAGCTTGGTGGTTACCGGGGAGCTGTTTTTT
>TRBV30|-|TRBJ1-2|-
CAWSVLSRVHGYTF
TGTGCCTGGAGTGTACTGAGCAGGGTACATGGCTACACCTTC
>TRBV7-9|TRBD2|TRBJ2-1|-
CASSGVAGLSYNEQFF
TGTGCCAGCAGCGGGGTAGCGGGTTTATCCTACAATGAGCAGTTCTTC
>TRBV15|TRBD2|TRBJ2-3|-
CATSNEREDNTDTQYF
TGTGCCACCAGCAATGAGCGGGAGGACAACACAGATACGCAGTATTTT
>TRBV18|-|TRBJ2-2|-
CASSPPSGGELFF
TGTGCCAGCTCACCACCTTCTGGGGGGGAGCTGTTTTTT
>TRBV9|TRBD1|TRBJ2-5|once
CASSGGQGVQETQYF
TGTGCCAGCAGCGGGGGACAGGGAGTACAAGAGACCCAGTACTTC
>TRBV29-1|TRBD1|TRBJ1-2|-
CSAGTVYGYTF
TGCAGCGCCGGGACAGTCTATGGCTACACCTTC
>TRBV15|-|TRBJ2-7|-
CATSRAPGASYEQYF
TGTGCCACCAGCAGAGCTCCGGGGGCCTCCTACGAGCAGTACTTC
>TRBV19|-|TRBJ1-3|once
CASSRNSGNTIYF
TGTGCCAGTAGTAGGAACTCTGGAAACACCATATATTTT
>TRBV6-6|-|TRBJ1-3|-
CASSIIPGLDTIYF
TGTGCCAGCAGTATTATCCCGGGATTGGACACCATATATTTT
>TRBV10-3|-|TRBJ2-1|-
CAISGTAHSYNEQFF
TGTGCCATCAGTGGGACCGCCCACTCCTACAATGAGCAGTTCTTC